The 27 T cell receptor beta chains listed next were all sequenced from one sample in a study of cytomegalovirus exposure and HLA in healthy donors. 60 Vbeta and 13 Jbeta primers were used in PCR. Method: immunoSEQ multiplex PCR; TCRdb's copy keeps in-frame clones and lacks some. The data show some 130,000 clones, around 80% seen once. Sequencing was done on a sample of PBMCs. These receptors came from a man aged 30-40 years in good health and CMV-seronegative.

This chain's CDR3 is CASSLGQGARNTIYF. The CDR3, as DNA: TGTGCCAGCAGTTTAGGACAGGGGGCAAGAAACACCATATATTTT. The chain is built from TRBV28 and TRBJ1-3; 11 bases agree with TRBD1. The junction had 2 bases not matched to a gene; V was cut back by 2 bases and J by 5 bases. This CDR3 region has 15 residues. Germline loops: CDR1 MDHEN, CDR2 SYDVKM.

The rearrangement links TRBV6-5 to TRBJ2-3; 7 bases map to TRBD2. V shed 2 bases, J shed 3 bases, and the junction held 8 bases outside the gene matches. The CDR3 sequence is 16 residues long. Per germline, CDR1 MNHEY and CDR2 SVGAGI. The CDR3 DNA sequence: TGTGCCAGCAGTTACGTGGGTGGCGGGAGAACAGATACGCAGTATTTT. This translates into CASSYVGGGRTDTQYF.

The rearrangement links TRBV10-3 to TRBJ2-1; TRBD2 agrees at 13 bases. The germline V gene encodes CDR1 ENHRY and CDR2 SYGVKD. This CDR3 is built from 18 residues. Trimming took 6 bases from V and 0 from J; bases not matched to a gene: 8. CDR3 coding DNA: TGTGCCATCAGCGGACTAGCGGGGGTGATGAGCTCCTACAATGAGCAGTTCTTC. Protein sequence: CAISGLAGVMSSYNEQFF.

The chain joins TRBV28 to TRBJ2-1; 13 positions match TRBD2. Trimming at V came to 1 base and at J to 5 bases, leaving 17 bases not matched to a gene. This CDR3 comprises 21 residues. Germline CDR1 is MDHEN and CDR2 is SYDVKM. The DNA for the CDR3 is TGTGCCAGCAGTTTATACTCCGGGACTAGCGGGACCCAGGGGATAGACAATGAGCAGTTCTTC. Protein product: CASSLYSGTSGTQGIDNEQFF.

The chain recombines TRBV7-9 with TRBJ2-1, with TRBD2 identical over 9 bases. This CDR3 region has 15 residues. Germline CDR1 and CDR2: SEHNR and FQNEAQ (reference sequence). V shed 5 bases, J shed 7 bases, and the junction held 9 bases outside the gene matches. CDR3 in amino acids: CASSQLAGFANEQFF. As DNA, the CDR3 is TGTGCCAGCAGCCAACTAGCGGGTTTCGCGAATGAGCAGTTCTTC.

In its sample, this clone was seen a few times. The chain links TRBV7-2 to TRBJ1-5, with 8 bases identical to TRBD1. The CDR3 sequence is 14 residues long. The V segment lost 5 bases and the J segment 6 bases; nucleotides outside the gene matches: 6. Per germline, CDR1 SGHTA and CDR2 FQGNSA. CDR3 region: CASSTRQGFQPQHF. DNA for the CDR3: TGTGCCAGCAGCACTCGACAGGGGTTTCAGCCCCAGCATTTT. The entire variable domain, with the rest obtained from reference TRBV7-2 and TRBJ1-5, is as follows: GAGVSQSPSNKVTEKGKDVELRCDPISGHTALYWYRQSLGQGLEFLIYFQGNSAPDKSGLPSDRFSAERTGGSVSTLTIQRTQQEDSAVYLCASSTRQGFQPQHFGDGTRLSIL.

The V gene is TRBV7-9, the J gene TRBJ2-7, with 7 positions matching TRBD2. The CDR3 sequence is 16 residues long. Trimming removed 4 bases from V and 3 bases from J; junction bases left unmatched: 12. Per the germline V gene, CDR1 is SEHNR and CDR2 is FQNEAQ (reference sequence). The CDR3 here is CASSSPVRAGDYEQYF. For the CDR3, the DNA is TGTGCCAGCAGCTCCCCGGTCCGTGCGGGGGACTACGAGCAGTACTTC.

The chain carries TRBV19 and TRBJ2-6; 8 positions match TRBD1. Germline CDR1 and CDR2: LNHDA and SQIVND (reference sequence). The CDR3 spans 16 residues. V shed 7 bases and J 2 bases; nucleotides not matched to a gene: 7. CDR3 amino acids: CASTPRGQAGANVLTF. Written as DNA, the CDR3 is TGTGCCAGTACCCCCAGGGGGCAGGCTGGGGCCAACGTCCTGACTTTC.

The rearrangement uses TRBV19 and TRBJ1-2; D possibly corresponds to TRBD1 (5 bases). CDR3 length equals 12 residues. Looked up from germline, CDR1 is LNHDA and CDR2 is SQIVND (reference sequence). Trimming took off 7 bases at V and 5 bases at J, with 11 bases between the two ends. CDR3 nucleotides: TGTGCCAGTATAGGACACATGTATGGCTACACCTTC. This sequence encodes CASIGHMYGYTF.

The chain recombines TRBV6-5 with TRBJ2-5; maybe TRBD2 (5 bases). The better agreement between TRBJ2-7 and the DNA end casts doubt on the J call. This CDR3 has 15 amino acids. Germline values: CDR1 MNHEY, CDR2 SVGAGI. CDR3 in DNA: TGTGCCAGCGGCCCCGCAACCGGACTGGACTACGAGCAGTACTTC. Its protein product is CASGPATGLDYEQYF.

This clone has only one observation. The chain carries TRBV15 and TRBJ1-6; D is perhaps TRBD1 (5 bases). Germline CDR1 is LNHNV and CDR2 is YYDKDF (reference sequence). The CDR3 length is 15 residues. V gave up 1 base and J gave up 5 bases, with 9 bases separating them. The CDR3 region has the DNA TGTGCCACCAGCAGAGTGGCAGGGCATAATTCACCCCTCCACTTT. Translation: CATSRVAGHNSPLHF.

This rearrangement joins TRBV29-1 to TRBJ2-3, with 7 positions matching TRBD1. Unmatched junction bases numbered 7, after V lost 8 bases and J lost 2 bases. The CDR3 loop spans 13 amino acids. Germline loops: CDR1 SQVTM, CDR2 ANQGSEA. The CDR3 reads CSTRDRNTDTQYF. CDR3 DNA: TGCAGCACCCGGGACAGAAACACAGATACGCAGTATTTT.

This clone was seen a handful of times. The CDR3 nucleotides read TGTGCCAGCAGTTTCAACTCAGGAGGTTACGAAAAACTGTTTTTT. Translating it yields CASSFNSGGYEKLFF. The rearrangement links TRBV11-2 to TRBJ1-4; D remains unclear. Trimming took off 6 bases at V and 8 bases at J, with 19 bases between the two ends. This CDR3 has 15 residues. Germline lookup yields CDR1 SGHAT and CDR2 FQNNGV.

The V and J genes are TRBV5-1 and TRBJ2-1; TRBD2 matches at 11 bases. With V trimmed by 0 bases and J by 6 bases, 2 bases remained unmatched. CDR1 is SGHRS, CDR2 YFSETQ, per germline. The CDR3 loop spans 15 amino acids. DNA of the CDR3: TGCGCCAGCAGCTTGGGGCTAGCGGGAGGCAATGAGCAGTTCTTC. Amino acids: CASSLGLAGGNEQFF. The full variable domain, rest sourced from reference TRBV5-1 and TRBJ2-1, is KAGVTQTPRYLIKTRGQQVTLSCSPISGHRSVSWYQQTPGQGLQFLFEYFSETQRNKGNFPGRFSGRQFSNSRSEMNVSTLELGDSALYLCASSLGLAGGNEQFFGPGTRLTVL.

The chain joins TRBV14 to TRBJ1-2; D might be TRBD1 (5 bases). Trimming took 5 bases from V and 6 from J, leaving 13 bases between them. From germline, CDR1 is SGHDN and CDR2 FVKESK. The CDR3 runs 13 residues. Here the CDR3 DNA reads TGTGCCAGCAGCGGACGACAGCCCAATGGCTACACCTTC. Protein product: CASSGRQPNGYTF.

The CDR3 here is CASSPRDTGELFF. The CDR3 DNA reads TGTGCCAGCTCCCCCAGGGACACCGGGGAGCTGTTTTTT. V is TRBV18 and J is TRBJ2-2; the D gene is possibly TRBD1 (5 bases). Germline V gives CDR1 KGHSH, CDR2 LQKENI. This CDR3 spans 13 amino acids. V was shortened by 6 bases and J by 3 bases, with 8 bases between the two germline ends.

The chain has TRBV7-9 and TRBJ1-2; no clear D gene. The length of the CDR3 is 15 residues. Germline V gene sequence: CDR1 SEHNR, CDR2 FQNEAQ (reference sequence). Trimming stripped 2 bases from V and 8 bases from J, with 18 bases between. CDR3 nucleotides: TGTGCCAGCAGCTTATTCGGCGATGGAGGTGGAGGCTACACCTTC. This encodes CASSLFGDGGGGYTF.

The V call is TRBV28, the J call TRBJ2-7; D gene unclear. Trimming removed 6 bases at V and 0 bases at J, with 15 bases between. The CDR3 covers 15 residues. Germline assignment: CDR1 MDHEN and CDR2 SYDVKM. The CDR3 region has the DNA TGTGCCAGCAGCCCTGACTGGCAAGTCTCCTACGAGCAGTACTTC. It is translated as CASSPDWQVSYEQYF.

The V call is TRBV7-2, the J call TRBJ2-2; TRBD1 aligns across 10 bases. Germline CDR1 and CDR2: SGHTA and FQGNSA. The CDR3 extends over 14 amino acids. The V gene end was trimmed by 5 bases and the J gene end by 4 bases; junction bases not matched to a gene: 1. The CDR3 region is CASSRTGGTGELFF. CDR3 in DNA: TGTGCCAGCAGCCGGACAGGGGGCACCGGGGAGCTGTTTTTT.

In regard to this clone: Compared with germline, one end of the junction differs, possibly owing to a read error. Written as DNA, the CDR3 is TGCGCCAGCAGCTTGGCTGCTGGGCCCCAAAATATTCAGTACTTC. Amino acid sequence: CASSLAAGPQNIQYF. The chain couples TRBV5-1 to TRBJ2-4; D remains ambiguous. Germline loops: CDR1 SGHRS, CDR2 YFSETQ. The CDR3 has 15 amino acids.

This clone showed up just a few times. The chain couples TRBV5-5 to TRBJ1-5; the D is unclear. Germline values: CDR1 SGHKS, CDR2 YYEKEE (reference sequence). V lost 7 bases and J 7 bases, leaving 15 bases between the germline ends. There are 13 residues in the CDR3. CDR3 region: CASALLLEQPQHF. The CDR3, as DNA: TGTGCCAGCGCCCTACTTCTCGAACAGCCCCAGCATTTT.

The chain joins TRBV5-1 to TRBJ1-2; 7 nucleotides align to TRBD1. In germline, CDR1 is SGHRS, CDR2 YFSETQ. The CDR3 covers 14 residues. V lost 4 bases, J lost 7 bases, and 10 bases stayed unmatched. This CDR3 reads CASSLWDRNGGYTF. For the CDR3, the DNA is TGCGCCAGCAGCCTTTGGGACAGAAACGGTGGCTACACCTTC.

The chain recombines TRBV5-4 with TRBJ2-1, with TRBD2 as a possible D gene (6 bases). Per germline, CDR1 SGHNT and CDR2 YYREEE (reference sequence). The CDR3 contains 15 residues. V shed 5 bases and J shed 2 bases, with 14 bases lying between them. The CDR3 DNA reads TGTGCCAGCAGTTCAAGTAGCGGCCCCTACAATGAGCAGTTCTTC. Residues: CASSSSSGPYNEQFF.

The chain recombines TRBV13 with TRBJ1-6, with 8 positions matching TRBD1. V dropped 5 bases and J dropped 4; count of bases not matched to a gene: 4. The CDR3 covers 15 residues. Germline loops: CDR1 PRHDT, CDR2 FYEKMQ (reference sequence). The CDR3 nucleotides read TGTGCCAGCAGCAGAGGACAGGGATATAATTCACCCCTCCACTTT. Translating it yields CASSRGQGYNSPLHF.

The gene calls are TRBV2 and TRBJ1-2; no firm D call. The CDR3 spans 12 residues. Trimming left V 3 bases short and J 8 bases short, with 10 bases between. Germline loops: CDR1 SNHLY, CDR2 FYNNEI. The CDR3 loop reads CASSDPLRGYTF. The CDR3 bases are TGTGCCAGCAGTGATCCACTGCGGGGCTACACCTTC.

V and J are TRBV27 and TRBJ1-2, with D possibly matching TRBD1 (5 bases). Trimming stripped 5 bases from V and 8 bases from J, with 18 bases between. Germline CDR1 and CDR2: MNHEY and SMNVEV (reference sequence). The CDR3 covers 14 residues. The CDR3 coding sequence is TGTGCCAGCAGTCCCGGGACGGGGGGGTGGGGCTACACCTTC. Encoded protein: CASSPGTGGWGYTF.

This chain connects TRBV30 to TRBJ1-5, with D tentatively TRBD1 (5 bases). CDR3 length equals 14 residues. With 2 bases removed from V and 6 bases from J, the gap between germline ends came to 14 bases. Germline assignment: CDR1 GTSNPN and CDR2 SVGIG (reference sequence). DNA of the CDR3: TGTGCCTGGAGTTGGGAGGGGAGGGTTCAGCCCCAGCATTTT. Protein sequence: CAWSWEGRVQPQHF.